The 6 T cell receptor beta chains in this list originate from one sample, sequenced in a study of cytomegalovirus exposure and HLA in healthy donors. This PCR relied on a set of 60 Vbeta primers and 13 Jbeta primers. Clones were sequenced by immunoSEQ multiplex PCR, and TCRdb holds only the in-frame ones, with some missing. The sample carries about 42,000 clones, around 50% recorded once. Sequencing was carried out using PBMCs. Every receptor here comes from a human donor in good health.

The rearrangement uses TRBV6-5 and TRBJ1-4; tentatively, D is TRBD1 (6 bases). V lost 5 bases and J 8 bases, leaving 12 bases between the germline ends. The CDR3 runs 13 residues. Looked up from germline, CDR1 is MNHEY and CDR2 is SVGAGI. The CDR3 sequence: CASSLGAPEKLFF. CDR3 sequence (DNA): TGTGCCAGCAGTCTGGGGGCCCCGGAAAAACTGTTTTTT.

The chain has TRBV4-3 and TRBJ2-7; D may be TRBD2 (7 bases). The CDR3 is 15 residues long. Germline V gene sequence: CDR1 LGHNA, CDR2 YSLEER. V lost 0 bases to trimming and J lost 4 bases, with 13 bases between them. The CDR3 bases are TGCGCCAGCAGCCAAGAGTGGGGGCGGGGGTACGAGCAGTACTTC. It codes for CASSQEWGRGYEQYF.

This clone turned up a few times. This chain joins TRBV6-5 and TRBJ2-7; D may be TRBD1 (6 bases). The length of the CDR3 is 15 residues. Trimming left V 2 bases short and J 5 bases short, with 16 bases between. Germline V gene lookup returns CDR1 MNHEY and CDR2 SVGAGI. In DNA form, the CDR3 reads TGTGCCAGCAGTTACGGCGCAGGGGCGGTCCACGAGCAGTACTTC. Its protein product is CASSYGAGAVHEQYF.

This clone is medium-sized. The genes are TRBV4-3 and TRBJ1-4, with D possibly being TRBD1 (5 bases). There are 20 residues in the CDR3. The V gene's germline CDR1 is LGHNA and CDR2 YSLEER. The ends were cut back, 1 base at V and 5 bases at J, with 26 bases in the middle. The CDR3: CASSQVYPSSSRGLNEKLFF. The CDR3 nucleotides are TGCGCCAGCAGCCAAGTTTATCCCTCATCCTCGCGGGGGTTAAATGAAAAACTGTTTTTT.

A few counts support this clone. The chain employs TRBV5-6 and TRBJ2-5, with D unresolved. The V gene lost 5 bases and the J gene lost 1 base, with 3 bases spanning the gap. This CDR3 has 11 residues. CDR1 and CDR2 from the germline V gene are SGHDT and YYEEEE. For the CDR3, the DNA is TGTGCCAGCAGTATCCAAGAGACCCAGTACTTC. This sequence encodes CASSIQETQYF.

CDR3 in amino acids: CASSLQREVPEQYF. For the CDR3, the DNA is TGTGCCAGCAGCCTACAGCGGGAGGTCCCCGAGCAGTACTTC. V and J are TRBV5-6 and TRBJ2-5; 9 bases are a match to TRBD2. The closer fit of TRBJ2-7 to the DNA end suggests the J call may be wrong. Germline V lookup: CDR1 SGHDT, CDR2 YYEEEE. The CDR3 loop spans 14 amino acids.